This T cell receptor beta chain was sequenced during a study of blood T cells in healthy people across ages. A sample-barcoded 5' primer and a J-beta primer mix were used in a second PCR of roughly 7 to 11 cycles. Via MiXCR, TCRdb re-called the 5' RACE reads, giving one row per CDR3 protein. Of about 570,000 distinct CDR3 sequences detected, 27% appear once; the ten largest clones hold approximately 3.7%. This clonotype has a handful of counts. Its antigen remains unknown. Points from the study as a whole: Higher diversity, along with more naive CD4+ cells, distinguished long-lived donors from aged donors.

The length of the CDR3 is 13 residues. The V gene's germline CDR1 is SGHTA and CDR2 FQGTGA. The ends were cut back, 2 bases at V and 2 bases at J, with 6 bases in the middle. This sample also belongs to another study, concerning T cells of mothers and their children.

The receptor's source is a boy aged 2-9 years in good health. Sequencing was performed on blood. This chain connects TRBV7-3 to TRBJ1-1; unclear D gene. CDR3 sequence: CASSLAHNTEAFF. CDR3 DNA: TGTGCCAGCAGCTTAGCACACAACACTGAAGCTTTCTTT.